This TCR beta chain derives from a study of shared clonotypes between healthy human individuals (TCRdb year 2020). Regarding the study in general: The cohort comprised a couple of women and a few men aged 18 to 49 years. For each donor, CD4 naive and CD4 memory were each run on three plates, CD8 naive on two plates, and CD8 memory on one plate. To estimate repertoire size and how much clonotype sharing occurs between individuals, the study deeply sequenced the blood TCR repertoires of about five healthy adults. To increase sequencing depth and limit assay-specific biases, TCR repertoire library preparation and sequencing were carried out by different laboratories using diverse techniques. Each donor's leukapheresis produced roughly between roughly 0.85 and 10 billion PBMCs. Findings and caveats that apply to the study as a whole: The small number of donors limited the genetic and exposure-history diversity represented. Based on pairwise subsampling, the degree of clonotype sharing among donors was expected to be affected by sequencing depth. When several donors were compared, the shared fraction of clonotypes was about 5.2% for naive CD4, about 4% for naive CD8, 2% to 2.5% for memory CD4, and roughly 0.43% for memory CD8. Compared with non-shared clonotypes, clonotypes shared by all four sorted-subset donors had higher generation probabilities. Larger estimated clonotype richness was generally found for naive subsets than for memory subsets. Rarefaction of sorted-subset datasets indicated incomplete sequencing despite the large sequencing depth. Sampling was restricted to blood, and TCR repertoires in tissues likely differ from the TCR repertoires found in blood.

The V and J ends are trimmed by 3 bases and 0 bases, leaving 8 bases between them. From cysteine to phenylalanine, the CDR3 is 15 amino acids long. CDR3 DNA only is kept here, 45 bases in frame from base 1. From a lookup of the germline V gene, CDR1 and CDR2 are MDHEN and SYDVKM. Using the deep immunoSEQ assay, TCR CDR3 regions were amplified from genomic DNA by multiplex PCR. Extracted genomic DNA from each cell subset was distributed evenly across all wells of several immunoSEQ 96-well plates, and each plate was treated as a replicate. For sorted subsets, about 200 ng genomic DNA, equal to tens of thousands of T cell genomes, was loaded into each replicate PCR. Purified libraries were quantified with a Qubit 3.0 fluorometer, sized on a Bioanalyzer 2100, and re-quantified with the KAPA Library Quantification kit. Every immunoSEQ 96-well plate was sequenced on a separate single-read 150-cycle Illumina NextSeq 550 flow cell. The published analysis was carried out like this. Because the immunoSEQ output included only junctional sequences and no quality scores, the filtering could not be the same as the filtering used for full-length reads. To assign V/J genes and CDR3, sequences were annotated using PyIR, a Python wrapper for IgBLAST v1.9, with IMGT germline references. Reads were filtered out if the reads had weak V/J assignments (E-value above 1e-6), no CDR3, stop codons, out-of-frame junctions, or ambiguous translated residues. A V3J clonotype was defined by an identical inferred V gene, J gene, and CDR3 amino acid sequence. Percentage overlap between repertoires was computed as shared unique clonotypes divided by the size of the smaller repertoire. Repertoire richness was assessed with RTK rarefaction, the Chao1 estimator, and Recon v2.1 estimates of unobserved clonotypes. OLGA was used to compute generation probabilities for all TCRbeta clonotypes that the gDNA method yielded from a handful of donors. Held by TCRdb, this immuneACCESS table contains in-frame sequences only and omits some clones. Under half of the omission traces to an unresolved V gene where checked; the cause of the rest is unknown. V and J calls and clone size are those listed in that table; D and trimming were worked out from the DNA. This sample lists over a million clones; around 78% were detected once. The top ten clonotypes cover around 0.61% of the sample.

Details on this clone: The target of this receptor is not known. There are no base qualities to consult, and no much larger clone falls within one base.

The donors were healthy, HIV-negative adults who had no recently reported acute infections or vaccinations. All donors were Caucasian adults living in Nashville, Tennessee, USA. CD4+ T cells were enriched by magnetic negative selection, after which naive cells were positively selected on CD45RA and the negative fraction was taken as the memory subset. Blood was obtained by leukapheresis, after which PBMCs were separated by Ficoll-Histopaque density gradient centrifugation and cryopreserved in liquid nitrogen vapor phase. Analytical flow cytometry was used to check the purity and quantity of every magnetically sorted T cell population. From each sorted fraction, genomic DNA was isolated and quantified by UV absorbance on a Nanodrop 2000c.

The sequenced sample consisted of memory CD4+ T cells from PBMCs. The cell subset or site tag for this specimen amounts to: CD45RA-negative fraction. The TCR originated in a young man in good health. Some clones in this sample may be carry-over from other donors' samples. The V and J segments used are TRBV28 and TRBJ2-2, with the D gene uncertain. Here the CDR3 is given as CASSLSRSNTGELFF. The DNA reads as follows: TGTGCCAGCAGTTTGTCCAGATCGAACACCGGGGAGCTGTTTTTT.